The sequence of this TCR beta chain was determined in a study of cytomegalovirus exposure and HLA in healthy donors. The CDR3 contains 17 residues. Germline CDR1 and CDR2: SGHTA and FQGTGA. Trimming stripped 1 base from V and 0 bases from J, with 15 bases between. PCR was performed using 60 Vbeta and 13 Jbeta primers. Here immunoSEQ multiplex PCR was the method, and the copy in TCRdb shows in-frame clones only, minus some. Of around 150,000 clones in the sample, 80% were seen once. Sample: PBMCs. The clonotype comes from a man aged 25 to 40 in good health and CMV-seronegative. This chain connects TRBV7-3 to TRBJ1-1; D not resolved. CDR3 in DNA: TGTGCCAGCAGCTTAAGGGCTCCCGGGGTGATGAACACTGAAGCTTTCTTT. This sequence encodes CASSLRAPGVMNTEAFF.